A single T cell receptor beta chain is shown here with its context. The antigen remains unidentified. A read error may produce the germline difference seen at one junction end. Thyroid ultrasound, orbital computed tomography, clinical symptoms, and serum thyroxine and TRAb underpinned diagnoses. The sample originates from a study of T cells in Graves' hyperthyroidism and ophthalmopathy. Amplified TCR beta CDR3 regions derived from RNA transcripts. The TCR CDR3 first-round RT-PCR relied on the HTBI primer set. Via MiXCR, TCRdb re-called the multiplex PCR reads, giving one row per CDR3 protein. The repertoire holds 800,000 or so distinct CDR3 sequences, with more than 30% as singletons. Study results and caveats: Blood shared most expanded thyroid clonotypes above 0.001.

The CDR3 totals 15 residues. Germline assignment: CDR1 ENHRY and CDR2 SYGVKD. This sequence joins TRBV10-3 and TRBJ2-7, with 9 nucleotides matching TRBD1. The receptor was derived from a man aged 18 to 29 with Graves' hyperthyroidism. The source material was blood. This CDR3 is CASSLSGTGLYEQYF. CDR3 nucleotides: TGTGCCAGCAGTTTATCAGGGACAGGGTTATACGAGCAGTACTTC.